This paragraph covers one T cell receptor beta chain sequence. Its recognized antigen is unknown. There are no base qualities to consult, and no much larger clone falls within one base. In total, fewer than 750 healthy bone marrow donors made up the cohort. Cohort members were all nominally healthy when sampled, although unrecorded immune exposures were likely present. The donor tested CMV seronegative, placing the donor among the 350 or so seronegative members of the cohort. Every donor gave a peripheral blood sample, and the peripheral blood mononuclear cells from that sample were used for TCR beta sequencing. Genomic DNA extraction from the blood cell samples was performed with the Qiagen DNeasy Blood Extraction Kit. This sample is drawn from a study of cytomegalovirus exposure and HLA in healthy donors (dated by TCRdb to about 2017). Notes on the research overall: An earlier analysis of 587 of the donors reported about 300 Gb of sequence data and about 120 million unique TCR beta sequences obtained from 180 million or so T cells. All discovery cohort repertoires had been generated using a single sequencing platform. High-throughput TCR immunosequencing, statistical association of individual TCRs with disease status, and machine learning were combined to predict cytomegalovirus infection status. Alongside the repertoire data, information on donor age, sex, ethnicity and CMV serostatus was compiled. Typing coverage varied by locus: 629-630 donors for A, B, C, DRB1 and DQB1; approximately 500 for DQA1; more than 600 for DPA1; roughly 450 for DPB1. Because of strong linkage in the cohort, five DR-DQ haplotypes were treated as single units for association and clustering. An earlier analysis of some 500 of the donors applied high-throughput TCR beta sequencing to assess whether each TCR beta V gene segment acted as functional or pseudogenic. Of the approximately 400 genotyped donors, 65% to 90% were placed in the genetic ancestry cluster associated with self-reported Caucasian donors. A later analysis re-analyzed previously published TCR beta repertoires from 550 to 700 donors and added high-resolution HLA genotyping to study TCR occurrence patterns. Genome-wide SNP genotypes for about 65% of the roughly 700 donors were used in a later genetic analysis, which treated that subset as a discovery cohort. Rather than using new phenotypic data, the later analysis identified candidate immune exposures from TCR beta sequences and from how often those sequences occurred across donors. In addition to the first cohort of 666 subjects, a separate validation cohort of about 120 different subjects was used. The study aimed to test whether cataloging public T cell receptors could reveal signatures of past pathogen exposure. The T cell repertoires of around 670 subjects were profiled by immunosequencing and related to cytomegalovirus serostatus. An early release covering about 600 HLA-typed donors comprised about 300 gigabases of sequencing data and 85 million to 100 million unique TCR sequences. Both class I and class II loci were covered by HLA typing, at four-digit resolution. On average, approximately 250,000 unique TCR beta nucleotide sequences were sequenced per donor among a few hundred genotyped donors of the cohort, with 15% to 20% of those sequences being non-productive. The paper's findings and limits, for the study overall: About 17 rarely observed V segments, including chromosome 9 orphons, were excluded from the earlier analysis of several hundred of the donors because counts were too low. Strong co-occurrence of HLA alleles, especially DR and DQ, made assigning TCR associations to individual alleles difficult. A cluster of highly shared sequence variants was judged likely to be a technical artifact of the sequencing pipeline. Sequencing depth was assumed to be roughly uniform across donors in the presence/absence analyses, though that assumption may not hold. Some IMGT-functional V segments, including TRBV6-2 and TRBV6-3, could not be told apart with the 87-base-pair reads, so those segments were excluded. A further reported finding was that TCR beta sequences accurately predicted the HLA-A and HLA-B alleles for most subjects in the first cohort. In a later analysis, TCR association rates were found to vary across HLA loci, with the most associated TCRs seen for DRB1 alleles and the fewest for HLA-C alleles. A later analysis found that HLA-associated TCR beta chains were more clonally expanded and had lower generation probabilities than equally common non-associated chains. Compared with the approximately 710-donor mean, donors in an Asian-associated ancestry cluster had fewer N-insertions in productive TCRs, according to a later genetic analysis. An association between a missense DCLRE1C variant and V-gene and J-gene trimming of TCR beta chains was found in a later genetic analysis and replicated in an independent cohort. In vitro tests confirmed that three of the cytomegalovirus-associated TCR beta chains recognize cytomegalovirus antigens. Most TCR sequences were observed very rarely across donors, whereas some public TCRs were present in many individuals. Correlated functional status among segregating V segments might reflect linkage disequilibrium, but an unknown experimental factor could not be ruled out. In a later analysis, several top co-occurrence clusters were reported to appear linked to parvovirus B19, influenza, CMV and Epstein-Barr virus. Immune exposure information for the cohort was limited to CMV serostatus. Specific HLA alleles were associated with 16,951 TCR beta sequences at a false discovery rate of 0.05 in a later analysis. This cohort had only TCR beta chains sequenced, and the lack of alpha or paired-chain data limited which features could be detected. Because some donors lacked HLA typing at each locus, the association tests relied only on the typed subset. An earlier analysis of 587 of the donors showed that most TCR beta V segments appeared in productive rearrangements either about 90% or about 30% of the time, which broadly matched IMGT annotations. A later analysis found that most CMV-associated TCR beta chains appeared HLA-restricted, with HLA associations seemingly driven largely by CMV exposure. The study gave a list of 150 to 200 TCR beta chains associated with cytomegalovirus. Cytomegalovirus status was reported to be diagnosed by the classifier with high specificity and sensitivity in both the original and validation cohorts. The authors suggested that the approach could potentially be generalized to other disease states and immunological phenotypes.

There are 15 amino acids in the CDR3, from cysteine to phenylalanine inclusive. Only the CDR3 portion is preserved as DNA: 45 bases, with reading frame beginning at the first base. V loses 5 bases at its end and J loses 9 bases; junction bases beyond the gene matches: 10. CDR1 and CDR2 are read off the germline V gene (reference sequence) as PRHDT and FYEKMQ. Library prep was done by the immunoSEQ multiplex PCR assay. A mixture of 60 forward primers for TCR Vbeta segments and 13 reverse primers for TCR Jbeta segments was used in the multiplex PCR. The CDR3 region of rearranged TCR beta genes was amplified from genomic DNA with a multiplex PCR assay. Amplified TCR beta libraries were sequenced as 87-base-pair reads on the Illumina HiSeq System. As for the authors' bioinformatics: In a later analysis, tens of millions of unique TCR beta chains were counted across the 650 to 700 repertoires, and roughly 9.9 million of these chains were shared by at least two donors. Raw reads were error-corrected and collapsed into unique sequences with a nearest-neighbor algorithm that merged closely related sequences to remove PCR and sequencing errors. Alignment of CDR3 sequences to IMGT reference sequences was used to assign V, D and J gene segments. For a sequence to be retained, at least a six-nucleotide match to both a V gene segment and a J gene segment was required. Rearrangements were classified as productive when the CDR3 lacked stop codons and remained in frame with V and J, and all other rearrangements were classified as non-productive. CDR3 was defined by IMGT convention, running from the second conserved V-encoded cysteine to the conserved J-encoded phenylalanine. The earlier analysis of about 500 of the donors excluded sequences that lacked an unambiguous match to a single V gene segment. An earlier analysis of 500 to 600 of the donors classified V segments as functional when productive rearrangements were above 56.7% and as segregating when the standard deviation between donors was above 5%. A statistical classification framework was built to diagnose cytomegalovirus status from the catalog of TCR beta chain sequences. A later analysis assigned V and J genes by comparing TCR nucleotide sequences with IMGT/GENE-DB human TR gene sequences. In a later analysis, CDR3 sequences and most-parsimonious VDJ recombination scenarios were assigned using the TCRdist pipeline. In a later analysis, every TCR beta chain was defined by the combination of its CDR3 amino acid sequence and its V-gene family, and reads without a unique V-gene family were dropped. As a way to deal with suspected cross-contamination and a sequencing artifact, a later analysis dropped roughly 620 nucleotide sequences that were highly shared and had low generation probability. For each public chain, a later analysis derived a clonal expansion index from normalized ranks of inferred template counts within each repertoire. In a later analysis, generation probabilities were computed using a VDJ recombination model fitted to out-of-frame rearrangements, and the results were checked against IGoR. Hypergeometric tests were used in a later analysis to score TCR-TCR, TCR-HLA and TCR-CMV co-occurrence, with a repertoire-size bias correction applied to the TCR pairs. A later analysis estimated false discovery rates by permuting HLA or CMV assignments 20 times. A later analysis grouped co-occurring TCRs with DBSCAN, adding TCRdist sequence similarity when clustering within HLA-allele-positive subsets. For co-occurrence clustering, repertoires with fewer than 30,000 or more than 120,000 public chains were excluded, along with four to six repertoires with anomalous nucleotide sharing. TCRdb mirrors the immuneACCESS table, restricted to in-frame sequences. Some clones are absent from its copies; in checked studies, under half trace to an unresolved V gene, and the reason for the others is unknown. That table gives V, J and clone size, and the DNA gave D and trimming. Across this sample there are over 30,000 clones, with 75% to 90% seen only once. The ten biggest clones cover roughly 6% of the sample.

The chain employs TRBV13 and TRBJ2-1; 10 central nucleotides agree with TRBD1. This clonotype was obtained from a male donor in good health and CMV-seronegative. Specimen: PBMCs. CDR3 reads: CASSTGQGIASEQFF. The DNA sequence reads TGTGCCAGCAGCACGGGACAGGGGATCGCTAGTGAGCAGTTCTTC.